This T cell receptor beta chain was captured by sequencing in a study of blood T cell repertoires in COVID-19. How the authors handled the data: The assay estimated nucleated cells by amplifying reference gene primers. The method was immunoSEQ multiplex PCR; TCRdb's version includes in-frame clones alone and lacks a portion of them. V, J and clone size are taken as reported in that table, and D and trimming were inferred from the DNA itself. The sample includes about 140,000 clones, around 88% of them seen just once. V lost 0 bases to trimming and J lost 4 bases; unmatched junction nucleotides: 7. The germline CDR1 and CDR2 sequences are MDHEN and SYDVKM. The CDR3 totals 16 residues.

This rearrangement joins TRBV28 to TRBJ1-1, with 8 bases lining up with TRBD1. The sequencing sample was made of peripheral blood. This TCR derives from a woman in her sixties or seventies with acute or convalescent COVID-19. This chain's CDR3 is CASSLWTGVVGTEAFF. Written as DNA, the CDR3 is TGTGCCAGCAGTTTATGGACAGGGGTGGTTGGCACTGAAGCTTTCTTT.